The text below deals with one T cell receptor (beta chain). The antigen remains undetermined. The CDR3 is 15 residues long. Germline V gene sequence: CDR1 MNHEY, CDR2 SVGAGI. V gave up 6 bases and J gave up 7 bases; unmatched junction bases: 5. The sample is drawn from a study of PD-1 blockade in classical Hodgkin lymphoma. Whole-study results and caveats: There was a significant rise in CD4+ TCR diversity by C4D1, with no such rise for CD8+. Differences between repertoires have undefined causes, possibly disease activity or prior therapy. Newly diagnosed patients reportedly had lower baseline TCR diversity than healthy donors.

Each patient experienced a relapse that followed autologous stem cell transplantation, and brentuximab vedotin exposure varied. Using immunoSEQ multiplex PCR, the repertoire was profiled, and TCRdb retains in-frame clones only, with some absent. The sample contains about 22,000 clones, under 70% of which appear only once. The material sequenced was peripheral blood mononuclear cells (PBMCs), taken at baseline. The chain combines TRBV6-5 with TRBJ1-6, with 11 positions matching TRBD1. The sequence came from a human donor with classical Hodgkin lymphoma. CDR3 loop: CASSPGQGGNSPLHF. CDR3 coding DNA: TGTGCCAGCAGCCCGGGACAGGGGGGGAATTCACCCCTCCACTTT.